This TCR beta chain was captured by sequencing in a study of blood T cell repertoires in COVID-19. Study-level information: The samples span acute and convalescent COVID-19 from the United States, Italy and Spain. The cDNA or gDNA used as material had been derived from T cells, B-cell-depleted T cells, or PBMCs.

The CDR3 consists of 14 residues. Germline V gives CDR1 SGDLS, CDR2 YYNGEE. V was pared by 3 bases and J by 1 base, with 10 bases between. Repertoires were generated with immunoSEQ multiplex PCR, while TCRdb's copy carries only in-frame clones and drops some. Among roughly 250,000 clones listed, more than 65% were seen once. The sample comprised peripheral blood. This chain uses TRBV9 with TRBJ2-5; TRBD2 is a possible D gene (5 bases). This sequence was found in a woman aged 40 to 50 with active or convalescent COVID-19. In nucleotides, the CDR3 is TGTGCCAGCAGCGAACCAGCGGCCCAAGAGACCCAGTACTTC. It translates to CASSEPAAQETQYF. Full variable domain (missing parts from reference TRBV9 and TRBJ2-5): DSGVTQTPKHLITATGQRVTLRCSPRSGDLSVYWYQQSLDQGLQFLIQYYNGEERAKGNILERFSAQQFPDLHSELNLSSLELGDSALYFCASSEPAAQETQYFGPGTRLLVL.